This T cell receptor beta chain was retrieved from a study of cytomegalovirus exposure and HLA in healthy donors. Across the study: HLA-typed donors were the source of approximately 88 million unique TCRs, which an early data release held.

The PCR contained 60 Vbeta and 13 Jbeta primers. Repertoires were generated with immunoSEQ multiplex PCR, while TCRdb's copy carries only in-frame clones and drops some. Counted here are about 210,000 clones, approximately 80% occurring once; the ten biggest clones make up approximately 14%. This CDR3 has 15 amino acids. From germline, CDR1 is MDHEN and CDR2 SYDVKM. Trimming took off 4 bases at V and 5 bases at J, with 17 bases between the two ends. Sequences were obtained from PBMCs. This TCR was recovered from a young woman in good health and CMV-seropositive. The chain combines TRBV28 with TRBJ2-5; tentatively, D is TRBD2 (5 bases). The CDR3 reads CASSSAAGGGETQYF. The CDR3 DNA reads TGTGCCAGCAGTTCTGCGGCAGGCGGAGGTGAGACCCAGTACTTC.